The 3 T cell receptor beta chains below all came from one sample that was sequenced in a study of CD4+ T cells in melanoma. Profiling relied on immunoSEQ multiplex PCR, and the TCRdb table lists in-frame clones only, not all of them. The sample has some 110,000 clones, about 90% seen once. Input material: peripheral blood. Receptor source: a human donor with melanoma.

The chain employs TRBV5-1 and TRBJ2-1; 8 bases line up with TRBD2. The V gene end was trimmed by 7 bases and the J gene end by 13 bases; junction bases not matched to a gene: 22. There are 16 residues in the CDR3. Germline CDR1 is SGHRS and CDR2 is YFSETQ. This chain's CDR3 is CASSPTVSGTRSTQFF. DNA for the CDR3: TGCGCCAGCTCGCCTACCGTCTCCGGGACTAGATCCACCCAGTTCTTC. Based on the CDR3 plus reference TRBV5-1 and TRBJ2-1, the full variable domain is KAGVTQTPRYLIKTRGQQVTLSCSPISGHRSVSWYQQTPGQGLQFLFEYFSETQRNKGNFPGRFSGRQFSNSRSEMNVSTLELGDSALYLCASSPTVSGTRSTQFFGPGTRLTVL.

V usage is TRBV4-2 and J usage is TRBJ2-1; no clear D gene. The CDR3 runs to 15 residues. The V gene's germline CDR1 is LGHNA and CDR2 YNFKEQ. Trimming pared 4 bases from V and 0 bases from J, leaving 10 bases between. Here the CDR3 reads CASSPLMLSYNEQFF. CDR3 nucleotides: TGTGCCAGCAGCCCCCTGATGCTCTCCTACAATGAGCAGTTCTTC.

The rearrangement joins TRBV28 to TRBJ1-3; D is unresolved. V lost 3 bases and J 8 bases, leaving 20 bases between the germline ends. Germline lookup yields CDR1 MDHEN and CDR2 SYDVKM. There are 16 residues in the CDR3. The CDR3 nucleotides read TGTGCCAGCAGTTTTGGCTCAGGTGTGGAAAGGTACACCATATATTTT. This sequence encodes CASSFGSGVERYTIYF.